This T cell receptor beta chain was retrieved from a study of tumor and adjacent non-tumor tissue in lung cancer. Study context: There were approximately twelve adenocarcinoma, 2 squamous cell carcinoma and 1 small cell lung cancer cases.

In its sample, this clonotype was seen a few times. With a much larger clone just one base away, this may be a read error. The conserved phenylalanine or tryptophan is not found at the CDR3 terminus, so this likely reflects a read error. Three rounds of nested PCR, following a modified ARM-PCR protocol, produced the TCRbeta library. TCRdb independently ran MiXCR on the multiplex PCR reads; one entry per CDR3 protein. The sample has about 200,000 distinct CDR3 sequences, roughly 70% seen once. V shed 4 bases and J 1 base; nucleotides not matched to a gene: 12. CDR1 and CDR2 (germline): SGHRS, YFSETQ. The CDR3 spans 17 residues. This sample's RNA came from whole unsorted tissue.

The gene calls are TRBV5-1 and TRBJ2-7; 9 bases fit TRBD1. The sequence was collected from a man aged 55 to 70 with non-small cell lung cancer. The sequencing input was lung tumor tissue. The CDR3 here is CASSPWGDRAYSYEQYL. The CDR3 coding sequence is TGCGCCAGCAGCCCTTGGGGGGACAGGGCCTATTCCTACGAGCAGTACTTA.